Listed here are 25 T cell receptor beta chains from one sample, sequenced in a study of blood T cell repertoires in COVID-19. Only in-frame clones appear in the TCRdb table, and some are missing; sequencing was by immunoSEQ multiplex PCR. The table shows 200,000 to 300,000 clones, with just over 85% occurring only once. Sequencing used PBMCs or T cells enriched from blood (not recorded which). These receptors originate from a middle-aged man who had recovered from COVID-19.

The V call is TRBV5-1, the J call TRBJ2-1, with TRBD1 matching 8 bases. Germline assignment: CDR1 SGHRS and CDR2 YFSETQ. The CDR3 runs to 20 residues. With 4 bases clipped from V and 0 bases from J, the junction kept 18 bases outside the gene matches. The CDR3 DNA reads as TGCGCCAGCAGCAACAGACAGGGGCACGAGTTTCGTAGCTCCTACAATGAGCAGTTCTTC. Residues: CASSNRQGHEFRSSYNEQFF.

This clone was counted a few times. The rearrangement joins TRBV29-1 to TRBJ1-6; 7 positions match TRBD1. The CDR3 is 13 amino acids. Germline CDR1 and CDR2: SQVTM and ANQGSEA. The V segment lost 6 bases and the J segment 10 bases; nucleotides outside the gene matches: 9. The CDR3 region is CSVSSGGSSPLHF. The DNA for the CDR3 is TGCAGCGTATCATCAGGGGGTTCCTCACCCCTCCACTTT.

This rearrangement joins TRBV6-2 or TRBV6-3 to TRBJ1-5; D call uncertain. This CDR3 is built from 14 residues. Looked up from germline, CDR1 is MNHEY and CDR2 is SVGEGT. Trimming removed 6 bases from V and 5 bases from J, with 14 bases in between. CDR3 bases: TGTGCCAGCAGCCAAGGCGGGATGGATCAGCCCCAGCATTTT. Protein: CASSQGGMDQPQHF.

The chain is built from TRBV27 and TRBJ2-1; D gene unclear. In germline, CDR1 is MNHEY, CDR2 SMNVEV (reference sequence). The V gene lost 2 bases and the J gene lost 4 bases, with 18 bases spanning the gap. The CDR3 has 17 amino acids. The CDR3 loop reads CASSLPRVPFLYNEQFF. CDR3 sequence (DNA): TGTGCCAGCAGTTTACCCCGAGTACCCTTCTTATACAATGAGCAGTTCTTC.

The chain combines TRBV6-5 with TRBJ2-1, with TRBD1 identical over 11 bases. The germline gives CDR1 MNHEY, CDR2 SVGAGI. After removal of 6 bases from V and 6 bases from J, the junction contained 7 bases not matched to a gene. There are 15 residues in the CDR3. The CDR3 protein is CASSRHGQGANEQFF. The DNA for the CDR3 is TGTGCCAGCAGCCGACACGGACAGGGGGCCAATGAGCAGTTCTTC.

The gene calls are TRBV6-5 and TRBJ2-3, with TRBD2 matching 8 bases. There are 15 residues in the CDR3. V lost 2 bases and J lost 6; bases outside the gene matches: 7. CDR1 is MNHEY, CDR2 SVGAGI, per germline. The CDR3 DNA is TGTGCCAGCAGTTACCAAGCGGGAGTGGTGGATACGCAGTATTTT. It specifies CASSYQAGVVDTQYF.

This CDR3 reads CASSALQVSEAFF. The CDR3 nucleotides read TGCGCCAGCAGCGCCCTACAGGTCTCTGAAGCTTTCTTT. The chain couples TRBV5-1 to TRBJ1-1; perhaps TRBD1 as D (5 bases). This CDR3 has 13 amino acids. V was shortened by 4 bases and J by 6 bases, with 13 bases between the two germline ends. CDR1 is SGHRS and CDR2 is YFSETQ in the germline V gene.

The CDR3 loop is CASKVDPGSSPLHF. CDR3 DNA: TGTGCCAGCAAAGTGGACCCCGGGAGCTCACCCCTCCACTTT. The gene calls are TRBV2 and TRBJ1-6, with D unresolved. V lost 7 bases to trimming and J lost 10 bases, with 17 bases between them. The length of the CDR3 is 14 residues. Germline assignment: CDR1 SNHLY and CDR2 FYNNEI.

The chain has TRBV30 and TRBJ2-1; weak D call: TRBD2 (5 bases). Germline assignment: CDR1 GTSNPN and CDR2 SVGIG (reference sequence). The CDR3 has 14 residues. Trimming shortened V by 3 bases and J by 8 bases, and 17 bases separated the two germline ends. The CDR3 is CAWSQTLTRDEQFF. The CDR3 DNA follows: TGTGCCTGGAGCCAAACCCTTACTAGGGATGAGCAGTTCTTC.

CDR3: CSSRGSTGELFF. CDR3 sequence (DNA): TGCAGCTCCCGGGGTAGTACCGGGGAGCTGTTTTTT. The genes are TRBV29-1 and TRBJ2-2, with D possibly being TRBD2 (5 bases). Germline V lookup: CDR1 SQVTM, CDR2 ANQGSEA. V lost 8 bases to trimming and J lost 5 bases, with 12 bases between them. The CDR3 sequence is 12 residues long.

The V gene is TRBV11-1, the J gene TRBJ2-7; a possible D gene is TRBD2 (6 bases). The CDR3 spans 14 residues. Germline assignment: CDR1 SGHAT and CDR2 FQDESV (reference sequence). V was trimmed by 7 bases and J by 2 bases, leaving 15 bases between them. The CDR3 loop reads CASIGGESPYEQYF. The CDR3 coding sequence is TGTGCCAGCATAGGAGGGGAATCCCCCTACGAGCAGTACTTC.

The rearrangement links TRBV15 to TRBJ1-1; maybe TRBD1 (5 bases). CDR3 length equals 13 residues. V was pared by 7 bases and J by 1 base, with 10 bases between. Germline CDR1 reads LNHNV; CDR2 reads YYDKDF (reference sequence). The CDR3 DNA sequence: TGTGCCACCACCCCTACAGGGAACACTGAAGCTTTCTTT. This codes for CATTPTGNTEAFF.

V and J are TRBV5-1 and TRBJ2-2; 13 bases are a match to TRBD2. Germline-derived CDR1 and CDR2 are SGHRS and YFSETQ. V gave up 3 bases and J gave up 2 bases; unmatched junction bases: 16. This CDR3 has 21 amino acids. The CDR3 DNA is TGCGCCAGCAGCTCAGGACTAGCGGGGGACCTTCTAAAACTTAACACCGGGGAGCTGTTTTTT. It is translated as CASSSGLAGDLLKLNTGELFF.

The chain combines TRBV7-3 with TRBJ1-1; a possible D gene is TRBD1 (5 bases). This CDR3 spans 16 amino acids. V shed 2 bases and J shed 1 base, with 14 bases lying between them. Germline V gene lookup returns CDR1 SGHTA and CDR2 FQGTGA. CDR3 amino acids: CASSLGPDGANTEAFF. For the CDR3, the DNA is TGTGCCAGCAGCTTAGGCCCGGATGGGGCGAACACTGAAGCTTTCTTT.

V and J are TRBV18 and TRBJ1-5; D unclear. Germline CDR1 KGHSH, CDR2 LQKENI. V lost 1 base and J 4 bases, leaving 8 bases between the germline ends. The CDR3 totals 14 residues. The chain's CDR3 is CASSPLQINQPQHF. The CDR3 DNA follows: TGTGCCAGCTCACCACTTCAGATAAATCAGCCCCAGCATTTT.

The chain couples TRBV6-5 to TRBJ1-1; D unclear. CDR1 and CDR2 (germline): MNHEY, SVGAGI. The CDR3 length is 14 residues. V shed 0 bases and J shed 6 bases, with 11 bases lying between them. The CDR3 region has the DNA TGTGCCAGCAGTTACTCCCAACTAGACCCTGAAGCTTTCTTT. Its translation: CASSYSQLDPEAFF.

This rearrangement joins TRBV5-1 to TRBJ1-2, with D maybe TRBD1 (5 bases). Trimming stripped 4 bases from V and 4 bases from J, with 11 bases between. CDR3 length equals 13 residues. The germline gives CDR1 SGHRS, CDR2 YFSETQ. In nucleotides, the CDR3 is TGCGCCAGCAGCAAGGACATTGTCTATGGCTACACCTTC. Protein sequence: CASSKDIVYGYTF.

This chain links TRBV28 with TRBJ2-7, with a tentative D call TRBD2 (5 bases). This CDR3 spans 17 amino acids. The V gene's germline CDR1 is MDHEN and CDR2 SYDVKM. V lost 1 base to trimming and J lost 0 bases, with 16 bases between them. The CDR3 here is CASSLSSSGTSSYEQYF. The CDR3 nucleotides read TGTGCCAGCAGTTTATCTTCCAGCGGTACTAGCTCCTACGAGCAGTACTTC. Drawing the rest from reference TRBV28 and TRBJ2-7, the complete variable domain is DVKVTQSSRYLVKRTGEKVFLECVQDMDHENMFWYRQDPGLGLRLIYFSYDVKMKEKGDIPEGYSVSREKKERFSLILESASTNQTSMYLCASSLSSSGTSSYEQYFGPGTRLTVT.

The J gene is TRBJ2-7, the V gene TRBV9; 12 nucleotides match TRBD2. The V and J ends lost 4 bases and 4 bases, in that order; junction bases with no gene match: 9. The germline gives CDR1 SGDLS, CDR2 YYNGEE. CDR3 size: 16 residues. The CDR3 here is CASSSPGLAGLYEQYF. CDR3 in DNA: TGTGCCAGCAGCTCGCCCGGACTAGCGGGACTTTACGAGCAGTACTTC.

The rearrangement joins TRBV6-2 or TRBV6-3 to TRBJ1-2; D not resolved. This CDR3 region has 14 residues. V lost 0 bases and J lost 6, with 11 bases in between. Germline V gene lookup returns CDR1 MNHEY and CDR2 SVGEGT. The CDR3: CASSYSARGDGYTF. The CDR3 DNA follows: TGTGCCAGCAGTTACTCGGCCCGGGGAGATGGCTACACCTTC.

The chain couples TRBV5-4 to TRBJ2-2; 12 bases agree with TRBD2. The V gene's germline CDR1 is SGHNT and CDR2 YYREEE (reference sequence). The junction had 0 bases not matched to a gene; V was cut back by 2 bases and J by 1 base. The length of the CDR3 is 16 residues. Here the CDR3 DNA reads TGTGCCAGCAGCTTACTAGCGGGAGGGAACACCGGGGAGCTGTTTTTT. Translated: CASSLLAGGNTGELFF. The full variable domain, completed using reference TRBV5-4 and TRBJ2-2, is ETGVTQSPTHLIKTRGQQVTLRCSSQSGHNTVSWYQQALGQGPQFIFQYYREEENGRGNFPPRFSGLQFPNYSSELNVNALELDDSALYLCASSLLAGGNTGELFFGEGSRLTVL.

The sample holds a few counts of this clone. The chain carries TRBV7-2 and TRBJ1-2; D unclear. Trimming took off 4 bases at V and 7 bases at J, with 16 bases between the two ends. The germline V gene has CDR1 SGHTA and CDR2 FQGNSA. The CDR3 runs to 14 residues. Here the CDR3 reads CASSSPTLSGGYTF. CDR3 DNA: TGTGCCAGCAGCTCCCCCACCCTAAGCGGTGGCTACACCTTC.

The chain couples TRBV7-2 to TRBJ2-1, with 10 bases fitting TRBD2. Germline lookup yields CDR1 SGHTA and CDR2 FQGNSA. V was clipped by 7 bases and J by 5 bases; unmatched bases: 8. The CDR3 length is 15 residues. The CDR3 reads CASTDSGRTNNEQFF. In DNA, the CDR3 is TGTGCCAGCACCGATAGCGGGAGGACCAACAATGAGCAGTTCTTC.

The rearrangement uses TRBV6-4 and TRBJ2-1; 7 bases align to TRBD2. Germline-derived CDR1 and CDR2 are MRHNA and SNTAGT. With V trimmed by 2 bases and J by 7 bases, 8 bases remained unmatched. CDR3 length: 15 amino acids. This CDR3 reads CASSDMTGGWNEQFF. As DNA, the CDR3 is TGTGCCAGCAGTGACATGACGGGAGGTTGGAATGAGCAGTTCTTC.

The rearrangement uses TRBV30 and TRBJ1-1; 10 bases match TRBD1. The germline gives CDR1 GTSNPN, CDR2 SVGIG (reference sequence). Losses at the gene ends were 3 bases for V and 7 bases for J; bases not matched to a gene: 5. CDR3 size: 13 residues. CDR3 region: CAWRGQGLGEAFF. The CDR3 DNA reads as TGTGCCTGGAGGGGACAGGGGCTTGGTGAAGCTTTCTTT.